A selection of T cell receptor beta chains follows, all from one sample in a study of T cells in localized non-small cell lung cancer. Generated by immunoSEQ multiplex PCR, the TCRdb table keeps only in-frame clones and is missing some. The table lists 15,000 to 20,000 clones, about 86% of them singletons. The material was peripheral blood, obtained before any cancer treatment. The receptors were gathered from a male donor aged 60 or over with stage III lung adenocarcinoma. Both conserved end residues are part of each CDR3. The order of the fields is V gene, clone size, J gene, D gene, CDR3 DNA, CDR3 protein. A D gene is named only where the DNA matches it firmly. Expanded clones get a size class; other rows say once, few or many, or leave the size out.

TRBV7-9,-,TRBJ1-2,-,TGTGCCAGCAGCTTGGTTCTAAGTGGTGCGGATGGCTACACCTTC,CASSLVLSGADGYTF
TRBV19,-,TRBJ1-6,TRBD1,TGTGCCAGTAGTGAATACAGGGGGAGCAATTCACCCCTCCACTTT,CASSEYRGSNSPLHF
TRBV30,-,TRBJ1-2,TRBD1,TGTGCCTGGAGACCACTCGACAGGGCAGGCTATGGCTACACCTTC,CAWRPLDRAGYGYTF
TRBV7-2,-,TRBJ2-7,TRBD1,TGTGCCAGCAGCTTAGACAGGGGCAGTACCTACGAGCAGTACTTC,CASSLDRGSTYEQYF
TRBV18,-,TRBJ1-6,TRBD1,TGTGCCAGCTCACCAGGGACAGGGGGCAATTCACCCCTCCACTTT,CASSPGTGGNSPLHF
TRBV6-5,-,TRBJ2-7,TRBD1,TGTGCCAGCAGTTACCGGGACAGGGGGTCCTACGAGCAGTACTTC,CASSYRDRGSYEQYF
TRBV6-5,-,TRBJ2-5,TRBD2,TGTGCCAGCGGTAGCGGGGGGCGAGAGACCCAGTACTTC,CASGSGGRETQYF
TRBV23-1,-,TRBJ1-6,-,TGCGCCAGCAGTCAATCAACAGCGGCGGCTCCTAATCTCCTCCACTTT,CASSQSTAAAPNLLHF
TRBV28,few,TRBJ1-4,-,TGTGCCAGCAGTTTGGGGGGGGGTGCAACTAATGAAAAACTGTTTTTT,CASSLGGGATNEKLFF
TRBV19,-,TRBJ1-1,-,TGTGCCAGTAGTCCCGGGTGGGGTGGCACTGAAGCTTTCTTT,CASSPGWGGTEAFF